Listed here are 22 T cell receptor beta chains from one sample, sequenced in a study of cytomegalovirus exposure and HLA in healthy donors. 60 Vbeta and 13 Jbeta primers were used in PCR. TCRdb's table, derived via immunoSEQ multiplex PCR, lists solely in-frame clones and lacks some. Of under 150,000 clones listed, more than 75% are singletons. The sequencing input was PBMCs. These receptors were taken from a male donor in good health and CMV-seronegative.

This sequence joins TRBV15 and TRBJ1-6, with D possibly being TRBD1 (6 bases). Germline CDR1 reads LNHNV; CDR2 reads YYDKDF (reference sequence). V lost 0 bases and J lost 7, with 7 bases in between. There are 14 residues in the CDR3. The CDR3 DNA reads as TGTGCCACCAGCAGAGATCAGGGGAATTCACCCCTCCACTTT. Its translation is CATSRDQGNSPLHF.

The chain couples TRBV27 to TRBJ1-3; D is undetermined. The CDR3 is 15 residues long. The V end lost 2 bases, the J end lost 0 bases, and 8 bases lay between the germline ends. CDR1 and CDR2 from the germline V gene are MNHEY and SMNVEV (reference sequence). CDR3 DNA: TGTGCCAGCAGTTTAGACCGAGGCTCTGGAAACACCATATATTTT. Its translation: CASSLDRGSGNTIYF.

This sequence joins TRBV18 and TRBJ2-1, with no clear D. V was shortened by 0 bases and J by 4 bases, with 10 bases between the two germline ends. The length of the CDR3 is 15 residues. CDR1 and CDR2 (germline): KGHSH, LQKENI. CDR3 bases: TGTGCCAGCTCACCACCCGAGCTACTTTACAATGAGCAGTTCTTC. This sequence encodes CASSPPELLYNEQFF.

The V and J genes are TRBV2 and TRBJ2-6; possible D gene TRBD1, 6 bases. This CDR3 comprises 17 residues. V lost 5 bases and J 2 bases, leaving 16 bases between the germline ends. Germline CDR1 reads SNHLY; CDR2 reads FYNNEI. CDR3 in amino acids: CASSRDRPRAGANVLTF. CDR3 nucleotides: TGTGCCAGCAGTAGAGACAGGCCCCGGGCTGGGGCCAACGTCCTGACTTTC.

CDR3 region: CASSAYRSSYNSPLHF. Here the CDR3 DNA reads TGTGCCAGCAGCGCTTACCGGAGCTCCTATAATTCACCCCTCCACTTT. The chain couples TRBV5-6 to TRBJ1-6; D remains unclear. Trimming stripped 4 bases from V and 0 bases from J, with 11 bases between. Germline CDR1 and CDR2: SGHDT and YYEEEE. CDR3 length: 16 residues.

This clone was seen just once. The chain uses TRBV5-4 and TRBJ2-1; D may be TRBD1 (6 bases). Germline loops: CDR1 SGHNT, CDR2 YYREEE (reference sequence). Trimming shortened V by 5 bases and J by 2 bases, and 14 bases separated the two germline ends. The CDR3 runs 15 residues. The CDR3 DNA reads TGTGCCAGCAGACTAATGACAGGTACCTACAATGAGCAGTTCTTC. Its translation: CASRLMTGTYNEQFF.

The rearrangement joins TRBV27 to TRBJ2-5, with D tentatively TRBD2 (6 bases). The CDR3 is made up of 15 amino acids. The ends were cut back, 6 bases at V and 5 bases at J, with 19 bases in the middle. The germline CDR1 and CDR2 sequences are MNHEY and SMNVEV (reference sequence). The CDR3 here is CASSLTASVRETQYF. The DNA for the CDR3 is TGTGCCAGCAGCCTAACAGCTAGCGTCCGGGAGACCCAGTACTTC.

The V gene is TRBV7-2, the J gene TRBJ2-7, with 12 positions matching TRBD2. Germline V gene sequence: CDR1 SGHTA, CDR2 FQGNSA. This CDR3 has 15 residues. After removal of 6 bases from V and 6 bases from J, the junction contained 9 bases not matched to a gene. The CDR3 reads CASRGPSGGAREQYF. CDR3 nucleotide sequence: TGTGCCAGCAGAGGACCTAGCGGGGGGGCCCGCGAGCAGTACTTC.

The chain couples TRBV4-3 to TRBJ1-5; no definite D call. The CDR3 loop spans 14 amino acids. With 4 bases removed from V and 6 bases from J, the gap between germline ends came to 13 bases. Looked up from germline, CDR1 is LGHNA and CDR2 is YSLEER. CDR3 coding DNA: TGCGCCAGCAGCCCGAGGACGGGGAGTCAGCCCCAGCATTTT. Encoded protein: CASSPRTGSQPQHF.

This chain connects TRBV7-2 to TRBJ2-3, with D perhaps matching TRBD2 (6 bases). Trimming removed 2 bases from V and 0 bases from J, with 12 bases in between. The CDR3 is 16 residues long. From germline, CDR1 is SGHTA and CDR2 FQGNSA. CDR3 sequence reads: CASSLIAAASTDTQYF. Here the CDR3 DNA reads TGTGCCAGCAGCTTAATAGCGGCCGCTAGCACAGATACGCAGTATTTT.

This chain connects TRBV25-1 to TRBJ1-5; 7 positions match TRBD1. Germline CDR1 MGHDK, CDR2 SYGVNS. The CDR3 has 15 amino acids. The ends lost 4 bases at V and 6 bases at J; junction bases unmatched: 9. The CDR3 DNA is TGTGCCAGCAGTGGGACAGGACAGAAGGGTCAGCCCCAGCATTTT. The encoded protein is CASSGTGQKGQPQHF.

The DNA of the CDR3 is TGTGCCTGGGGGCAGGACAGTCCTGGGGAAAAACTGTTTTTT. This gives the protein CAWGQDSPGEKLFF. The chain employs TRBV30 and TRBJ1-4, with D possibly TRBD1 on 6 matching bases. CDR1 is GTSNPN and CDR2 is SVGIG in the germline V gene (reference sequence). The CDR3 runs 14 residues. Trimming stripped 5 bases from V and 8 bases from J, with 18 bases between.

The gene calls are TRBV14 and TRBJ2-2; D is undetermined. CDR1 and CDR2 (germline): SGHDN, FVKESK. Trimming shortened V by 1 base and J by 11 bases, and 8 bases separated the two germline ends. The CDR3 contains 12 residues. The CDR3 spells CASSQVPGELFF. DNA of the CDR3: TGTGCCAGCAGCCAAGTGCCAGGCGAGCTGTTTTTT.

V gene TRBV6-5 combines with J gene TRBJ2-5, with 9 bases fitting TRBD1. The J call is in doubt because the DNA end fits TRBJ2-7 better. The CDR3 sequence is 15 residues long. Germline-derived CDR1 and CDR2 are MNHEY and SVGAGI. The CDR3 protein is CASSYSDRGGYEQYF. Here the CDR3 DNA reads TGTGCCAGCAGTTATTCGGACAGGGGAGGCTACGAGCAGTACTTC.

V usage is TRBV5-1 and J usage is TRBJ2-4; maybe TRBD1 (6 bases). Germline values: CDR1 SGHRS, CDR2 YFSETQ. This CDR3 spans 15 amino acids. Between the trimmed V and J ends, which lost 0 bases and 0 bases, there was a span of 7 bases. This CDR3 is CASSLDRVAKNIQYF. The CDR3 DNA follows: TGCGCCAGCAGCTTGGACAGGGTAGCCAAAAACATTCAGTACTTC.

This clone was detected once. The chain joins TRBV10-3 to TRBJ2-3, with TRBD1 identical over 8 bases. From germline, CDR1 is ENHRY and CDR2 SYGVKD. V gave up 7 bases and J gave up 2 bases; unmatched junction bases: 2. CDR3 length equals 13 residues. The chain's CDR3 is CAITGGNTDTQYF. In nucleotides, the CDR3 is TGTGCCATCACAGGGGGCAACACAGATACGCAGTATTTT.

The table lists this clone with a count of one. The V and J genes are TRBV6-4 and TRBJ2-3; no firm D call. Trimming stripped 4 bases from V and 0 bases from J, with 8 bases between. This CDR3 is built from 14 residues. In germline, CDR1 is MRHNA, CDR2 SNTAGT. The CDR3, as DNA: TGTGCCAGCAGTGGAGAGTCTAGCACAGATACGCAGTATTTT. Amino acid sequence: CASSGESSTDTQYF.

The rearrangement links TRBV7-3 to TRBJ1-1; TRBD1 agrees at 9 bases. J gave up 5 bases and V 5 bases, and 6 bases lay outside the gene matches. From germline, CDR1 is SGHTA and CDR2 FQGTGA. This CDR3 contains 14 residues. The DNA of the CDR3 is TGTGCCAGCAGCCCACAGGGGGCAGGGACTGAAGCTTTCTTT. It encodes CASSPQGAGTEAFF.

This rearrangement joins TRBV19 to TRBJ2-2; TRBD2 agrees at 8 bases. The CDR3 extends over 16 amino acids. Germline CDR1 and CDR2: LNHDA and SQIVND (reference sequence). With 5 bases clipped from V and 6 bases from J, the junction kept 11 bases outside the gene matches. CDR3 bases: TGTGCCAGTAGTCCTCGGGTCGGGGGGGCGTCCGGGGAGCTGTTTTTT. Residues: CASSPRVGGASGELFF.

This chain connects TRBV6-5 to TRBJ2-1, with 8 bases identical to TRBD2. The length of the CDR3 is 16 residues. The V gene end was trimmed by 0 bases and the J gene end by 7 bases; junction bases not matched to a gene: 8. Germline V gene sequence: CDR1 MNHEY, CDR2 SVGAGI. CDR3 sequence: CASSYSRGARGNEQFF. The DNA for the CDR3 is TGTGCCAGCAGTTACTCGCGGGGGGCCCGGGGTAATGAGCAGTTCTTC.

CDR3 DNA sequence: TGTGCCAGCAGCCGCCTCACAGGGAACGAAAAACTGTTTTTT. This encodes CASSRLTGNEKLFF. The rearrangement joins TRBV7-9 to TRBJ1-4; weak D call: TRBD1 (6 bases). This CDR3 region has 14 residues. Per germline, CDR1 SEHNR and CDR2 FQNEAQ (reference sequence). V was trimmed by 5 bases and J by 8 bases, leaving 15 bases between them.

This chain joins TRBV14 and TRBJ2-7, with unresolved D. The length of the CDR3 is 14 residues. The ends were cut back, 4 bases at V and 0 bases at J, with 10 bases in the middle. The V gene's germline CDR1 is SGHDN and CDR2 FVKESK. The CDR3 protein is CASSRNFDSYEQYF. In DNA form, the CDR3 reads TGTGCCAGCAGCCGCAACTTTGACTCCTACGAGCAGTACTTC. Based on the CDR3 plus reference TRBV14 and TRBJ2-7, the full variable domain is EAGVTQFPSHSVIEKGQTVTLRCDPISGHDNLYWYRRVMGKEIKFLLHFVKESKQDESGMPNNRFLAERTGGTYSTLKVQPAELEDSGVYFCASSRNFDSYEQYFGPGTRLTVT.